These T cell receptor beta chains were read from a single sample in a study of blood T cell repertoires in COVID-19. This table comes from immunoSEQ multiplex PCR, and its TCRdb copy is limited to in-frame clones, with some not included. The sample contains 55,000 to 75,000 clones, around nine tenths of which appear only once. The sequenced material came from peripheral blood. These receptors originate from a human donor with active COVID-19. The donor label of this sample is uncertain. CDR3s include the opening cysteine and the closing phenylalanine or tryptophan. D genes are given only for firm matches. Where a row states a size, it is once, few, many or the class of an expanded clone; other rows omit it.

TRBJ2-7 NA TRBV6-6 NA CASGTGGSTYEQYF TGTGCCAGCGGTACGGGGGGCAGTACCTACGAGCAGTACTTC
TRBJ2-3 NA TRBV6-2/TRBV6-3 TRBD2 CASSWTSGSADTQYF TGTGCCAGCAGCTGGACTAGCGGGAGCGCAGATACGCAGTATTTT
TRBJ1-2 NA TRBV2 NA CASRNRDPGYTF TGTGCCAGCAGGAACAGGGATCCAGGCTACACCTTC
TRBJ1-6 NA TRBV27 NA CASSPSLRDLQFTPLHF TGTGCCAGCAGTCCATCCTTGAGGGATCTTCAATTCACGCCCCTCCACTTT
TRBJ2-7 NA TRBV2 NA CASRARGPSDYEQYF TGTGCCAGCAGGGCCAGGGGACCCTCGGACTACGAGCAGTACTTC
TRBJ1-4 NA TRBV7-6 NA CASSLGTSPTEKLFF TGTGCCAGCAGCTTAGGAACTAGCCCCACTGAAAAACTGTTTTTT
TRBJ2-1 NA TRBV11-3 NA CASSPTGNYNNEQFF TGTGCCAGCAGCCCCACAGGGAACTACAACAATGAGCAGTTCTTC
TRBJ1-5 NA TRBV10-3 NA CASQAGSSQPQHF TGTGCCTCCCAAGCTGGGAGTAGTCAGCCCCAGCATTTT
TRBJ1-5 NA TRBV7-2 TRBD1 CASSLVSTGGGQPQHF TGTGCCAGCAGCTTAGTCAGCACAGGGGGCGGGCAGCCCCAGCATTTT
TRBJ2-1 NA TRBV7-9 NA CASSLGTQNSYNEQFF TGTGCCAGCAGCTTAGGGACTCAAAATTCCTACAATGAGCAGTTCTTC
TRBJ1-3 NA TRBV3-1/TRBV3-2 NA CASSQRRVGSGNTIYF TGTGCCAGCAGCCAAAGGCGGGTGGGTTCTGGAAACACCATATATTTT
TRBJ1-1 NA TRBV3-1/TRBV3-2 TRBD1 CASSPTGIEAFF TGTGCCAGCAGCCCGACAGGGATTGAAGCTTTCTTT
TRBJ2-5 NA TRBV9 TRBD2 CASSATSGIGETQYF TGTGCCAGCAGCGCAACTAGCGGGATAGGAGAGACCCAGTACTTC
TRBJ1-1 NA TRBV5-1 NA CASRRTPTNTEAFF TGCGCCAGCAGACGGACACCAACGAACACTGAAGCTTTCTTT
TRBJ2-7 NA TRBV4-2 TRBD2 CASSQVGTIVPYEQYF TGTGCCAGCAGCCAAGTTGGGACTATCGTACCCTACGAGCAGTACTTC
TRBJ1-4 once TRBV19 NA CASRPGANEKLFF TGTGCCAGTAGGCCGGGAGCGAATGAAAAACTGTTTTTT
TRBJ1-1 NA TRBV25-1 NA CASSEYGATNTEAFF TGTGCCAGCAGTGAATATGGGGCGACGAACACTGAAGCTTTCTTT
TRBJ2-7 NA TRBV28 TRBD2 CASSQTNRGVEQYF TGTGCCAGCAGTCAAACTAACCGGGGGGTCGAGCAGTACTTC
TRBJ1-1 NA TRBV12-3/TRBV12-4 NA CASSPQVNTEAFF TGTGCCAGCAGTCCCCAGGTGAACACTGAAGCTTTCTTT
TRBJ1-1 NA TRBV11-3 TRBD1 CASSFSGTGRTEAFF TGTGCCAGCAGCTTTTCCGGGACAGGACGCACTGAAGCTTTCTTT
TRBJ1-1 NA TRBV11-1 NA CASSPNTMNTEAFF TGTGCCAGCAGCCCAAACACCATGAACACTGAAGCTTTCTTT
TRBJ2-7 NA TRBV12-3/TRBV12-4 TRBD1 CASTLDRSYEQYF TGTGCCAGCACCCTGGACAGGTCCTACGAGCAGTACTTC
TRBJ2-5 NA TRBV13 TRBD2 CASSFAGEVETQYF TGTGCCAGCAGCTTCGCGGGGGAGGTAGAGACCCAGTACTTC
TRBJ2-6 NA TRBV7-3 NA CASSPMDFSGANVLTF TGTGCCAGCAGCCCTATGGACTTCTCTGGGGCCAACGTCCTGACTTTC
TRBJ2-3 NA TRBV5-1 TRBD1 CASSELTGGSTDTQYF TGCGCCAGCAGCGAGCTCACAGGGGGCTCAACAGATACGCAGTATTTT
TRBJ2-4 NA TRBV7-2 TRBD2 CASSLEGTSGSYIQYF TGTGCCAGCAGCTTGGAGGGGACTAGCGGGAGCTACATTCAGTACTTC
TRBJ1-5 NA TRBV5-8 NA CASSYQQEPQPQHF TGTGCCAGCAGCTACCAACAGGAACCTCAGCCCCAGCATTTT
TRBJ2-3 NA TRBV7-2 NA CASSLGPQGDTQYF TGTGCCAGCAGCTTAGGGCCTCAGGGAGATACGCAGTATTTT
TRBJ2-7 once TRBV5-4 TRBD1 CASSLGGTGSSYEQYF TGTGCCAGCAGCTTGGGCGGGACAGGTAGCTCCTACGAGCAGTACTTC
TRBJ1-5 NA TRBV10-3 TRBD1 CAISEQQGNQPQHF TGTGCCATCAGTGAGCAACAGGGGAATCAGCCCCAGCATTTT
TRBJ1-1 NA TRBV2 NA CASRARMNTEAFF TGTGCCAGCAGGGCCCGCATGAACACTGAAGCTTTCTTT
TRBJ2-2 NA TRBV2 TRBD1 CASSGGQGTGELFF TGTGCCAGCAGCGGGGGACAGGGTACCGGGGAGCTGTTTTTT
TRBJ1-2 NA TRBV5-1 TRBD1 CASSLDVGGAGGYTF TGCGCCAGCAGCTTGGATGTAGGGGGCGCAGGTGGCTACACCTTC
TRBJ1-1 NA TRBV6-5 NA CASSYQVGGRTEAFF TGTGCCAGCAGTTACCAAGTTGGAGGGCGGACTGAAGCTTTCTTT
TRBJ2-2 NA TRBV9 TRBD2 CASSLLATNTGELFF TGTGCCAGCAGCCTACTAGCGACGAACACCGGGGAGCTGTTTTTT
TRBJ1-5 NA TRBV5-6 NA CASSSLGGSGGQPQHF TGTGCCAGCAGCTCCCTGGGAGGATCGGGGGGGCAGCCCCAGCATTTT
TRBJ2-2 NA TRBV6-2/TRBV6-3 NA CASSYSGDRELFF TGTGCCAGCAGTTACTCAGGGGACAGGGAGCTGTTTTTT
TRBJ2-2 NA TRBV27 TRBD2 CASSLLGLLNTGELFF TGTGCCAGCAGTTTATTGGGACTACTGAACACCGGGGAGCTGTTTTTT
TRBJ2-7 NA TRBV7-3 NA CASSSGGNEQYF TGTGCCAGCAGCTCCGGGGGAAACGAGCAGTACTTC
TRBJ2-5 NA TRBV30 TRBD2 CAWTLAGGVETQYF TGTGCCTGGACCTTAGCGGGGGGTGTCGAGACCCAGTACTTC
TRBJ2-5 NA TRBV25-1 NA CASSPLGIAVGETQYF TGTGCCAGCAGTCCTCTCGGGATAGCGGTTGGGGAGACCCAGTACTTC
TRBJ2-7 medium-sized TRBV4-3 TRBD1 CASSPRGQGRDEQYF TGCGCCAGCAGCCCCAGGGGACAGGGCCGGGACGAGCAGTACTTC
TRBJ1-1 NA TRBV4-1 NA CASSQGVAWNTEAFF TGCGCCAGCAGCCAGGGAGTTGCGTGGAACACTGAAGCTTTCTTT
TRBJ2-6 NA TRBV6-5 NA CASSRPSSGANVLTF TGTGCCAGCAGCCGCCCTAGCTCTGGGGCCAACGTCCTGACTTTC
TRBJ1-1 NA TRBV2 TRBD1 CASRLDRSRGTEAFF TGTGCCAGCAGGTTGGACAGGTCTCGCGGTACTGAAGCTTTCTTT
TRBJ2-3 NA TRBV5-5 TRBD1 CASSQGGTDTQYF TGTGCCAGCAGCCAGGGGGGCACAGATACGCAGTATTTT
TRBJ2-3 NA TRBV9 TRBD1 CASSVGTGGTDTQYF TGTGCCAGCAGCGTAGGGACAGGGGGGACAGATACGCAGTATTTT
TRBJ2-7 NA TRBV27 TRBD2 CASTFSSGGSYEQYF TGTGCCAGCACCTTCTCTAGCGGGGGCTCCTACGAGCAGTACTTC
TRBJ1-4 NA TRBV28 NA CASSLFPRQATNEKLFF TGTGCCAGCAGTTTATTTCCCAGGCAAGCAACTAATGAAAAACTGTTTTTT
TRBJ2-3 NA TRBV25-1 TRBD2 CASSEVGTSGNVTDTQYF TGTGCCAGCAGTGAAGTTGGGACTAGCGGGAATGTGACAGATACGCAGTATTTT
TRBJ1-6 NA TRBV7-2 NA CASSLARGGNSPLHF TGTGCCAGCAGCTTAGCTCGGGGGGGTAATTCACCCCTCCACTTT
TRBJ1-5 NA TRBV3-1/TRBV3-2 NA CASSRGMGSLAQHF TGTGCCAGCAGCCGCGGGATGGGCAGTTTAGCCCAGCATTTT
TRBJ2-3 few TRBV18 NA CASSPNAGAVTDTQYF TGTGCCAGCTCACCAAACGCCGGAGCGGTCACAGATACGCAGTATTTT
TRBJ2-7 NA TRBV7-2 TRBD2 CASPLGRGLAGGYEQYF TGTGCCAGCCCCCTCGGTCGGGGACTAGCGGGAGGGTACGAGCAGTACTTC
TRBJ1-1 NA TRBV28 NA CASSTENTEAFF TGTGCCAGCAGTACAGAGAACACTGAAGCTTTCTTT
TRBJ2-7 NA TRBV30 NA CAWSEGLNYEQYF TGTGCCTGGAGTGAGGGGTTAAACTACGAGCAGTACTTC
TRBJ1-1 NA TRBV7-9 NA CASSPRGGGGEAFF TGTGCCAGCAGCCCGAGAGGTGGGGGCGGTGAAGCTTTCTTT